Detailed here is one T cell receptor beta chain. Its antigen is currently unknown. The CDR3 totals 16 residues. Germline V gives CDR1 SGHRS, CDR2 YFSETQ. Losses at the gene ends were 5 bases for V and 4 bases for J; bases not matched to a gene: 11. The data derive from a study of cytomegalovirus exposure and HLA in healthy donors. Looking at the study overall: An earlier analysis identified 117 million unique TCR beta sequences in 150 million to 200 million T cells. Broader study findings: Some 150 TCR beta chains were listed as cytomegalovirus-associated.

PCR involved 60 Vbeta and 13 Jbeta primers. Assay used: immunoSEQ multiplex PCR; TCRdb lists only in-frame clones, some missing. The repertoire holds tens of thousands of clones, with 82% as singletons. Specimen: PBMCs. The chain is built from TRBV5-1 and TRBJ2-7; 11 bases align to TRBD2. The receptor comes from a man younger than 35 in good health and CMV-seronegative. The CDR3 loop reads CASSRIAGGSGYEQYF. CDR3 DNA sequence: TGCGCCAGCAGTAGGATAGCGGGAGGGTCGGGATACGAGCAGTACTTC.